This T cell receptor (beta chain) was documented in a study of regulatory T cells in long-lasting Graves disease (dated by TCRdb to 2020 to 2022). For the study in its entirety: Newly diagnosed Graves' disease patients had taken antithyroid drugs for less than 3 months. The study took place in China and was registered as a clinical trial. Patients with persistent Graves' disease were compared with patients with newly diagnosed Graves' disease using TCR sequencing and RNA sequencing of peripheral blood. A total of about 33 samples underwent TCR sequencing, from some 13 patients with persistent Graves' disease and roughly 20 patients with newly diagnosed Graves' disease. The paper's findings and limits, for the study overall: As a limitation, the authors acknowledged that the small sample size may reduce accuracy. Preferential use of TRBV28, TRBJ1-2 and TRBJ2-5 was observed in persistent disease, whereas TRBV20-1 and TRBJ2-1 were favored in newly diagnosed disease. Compared with newly diagnosed patients, patients with persistent Graves' disease had lower TCR Shannon entropy and fewer highly expanded clones, which suggests clonal expansion. Sequencing and analysis were restricted to the TCR beta chain. Patients with persistent disease shared more public clonotypes (fewer than 3,000) than newly diagnosed patients did (roughly 970). Peripheral blood alone was examined, since thyroid tissue, which constituted the primary lesion, could not be accessed.

This clonotype appeared many times. Its binding antigen is unknown. No base qualities exist here, and no much larger clone lies one base off it. To prepare the library, multiplex PCR was applied. The data were produced on an Illumina HiSeq 4000. iRepertoire HTBI primers and Arm-PCR amplification of CDR3 regions were used to construct TCR beta libraries. Gel purification was performed on PCR products prior to sequencing. From the authors' description of their analysis: Gene usage analysis of CDR3 amino acid clonotypes relied on the 62 TRBV and 15 or so TRBJ segments identified across samples. COPE and FqMerger were used to merge the filtered high-quality paired reads into contigs. BLAST was used to align contigs to IMGT TRBV, TRBD and TRBJ reference genes, and CDR3 was defined according to IMGT. Highly expanded clones were defined as clonotypes with a frequency above 0.1%. Shannon entropy served as the measure of repertoire diversity, while the Gini coefficient captured V-J evenness. Clonotypes shared by more than one individual were considered public. The public reads were reanalyzed by TCRdb: fastp trimming at Q25, MiXCR alignment, in-frame beta chains only. Records with the same CDR3 protein are collapsed into one entry carrying the most frequent genes and DNA. The V and J calls and clone size come from TCRdb's table, not from the authors' own analysis. The sample table records 360,000 or so distinct CDR3 sequences; around 11% of these occur just once. Approximately 20% of the sample comes from the top ten.

Reading from cysteine to phenylalanine, the CDR3 counts 14 amino acids. Left in the record is the CDR3 DNA by itself, 42 bases read in frame from the first base. For CDR1 and CDR2, the germline V gene (reference sequence) lists MNHEY and SMNVEV. Trimming at the junction amounts to 3 bases on V and 2 bases on J, and the germline ends lie 8 bases apart. The sample's time point label is to be understood as: newly diagnosed GD, antithyroid drugs for less than 3 months. For both TCR sequencing and RNA sequencing, RNA was extracted from PBMCs in TRIzol. The diagnosis of Graves' disease followed American Thyroid Association guidelines. Patients were recruited from an endocrinology department in Xi'an, China. Each patient gave 7 to 9.5 milliliters of peripheral blood, collected in an EDTA anticoagulant tube. PBMCs were isolated by Ficoll Paque Plus density gradient separation without further T cell sorting. An Agilent 2100 Bioanalyzer and agarose gel were used to check RNA quality, and a NanoDrop 2000 was used to measure RNA concentration.

A further study also used this sample, focusing on T cells in Graves' hyperthyroidism and ophthalmopathy. In that second paper, the authors write: Stable Graves' hyperthyroidism was defined as no progression to ophthalmopathy during 18 months of follow-up. The hyperthyroidism patients were between 18 and 65 years old and newly diagnosed, with a disease duration of less than 2 months. The study excluded patients with uncontrolled infections, other autoimmune diseases, pregnancy or lactation. Clinical symptoms, serum thyroxine and TRAb, thyroid ultrasound, and orbital computed tomography formed the basis for the diagnoses. A first-round RT-PCR of the TCR CDR3 used the HTBI primer set with the Qiagen OneStep RT-PCR kit. Most expanded thyroid clonotypes (frequency above 0.001) were also detected in blood, suggesting blood repertoires may reflect thyroid immune responses. A 13 V-J signature model separated ophthalmopathy from stable hyperthyroidism, with just over 85% sensitivity and roughly 81% specificity in cross-validation and 80%/75% in testing. In validation, the model predicted progression to ophthalmopathy with approximately 71% sensitivity and 72.22% specificity, a median of 6.5 months before onset. A discovery cohort of fewer than 110 patients, approximately 44 with Graves' ophthalmopathy and approximately 60 with stable Graves' hyperthyroidism, was used to find distinguishing TCR V-J signatures. Whether ophthalmopathy could be predicted prospectively was tested in an independent validation cohort made up of under 20 hyperthyroidism patients plus 17 patients who later progressed to ophthalmopathy. For training and testing, the roughly 97 patients in the discovery cohort were randomly divided in a 7:3 ratio. In addition, the study compared T-cell repertoires in thyroid tissue and in blood from roughly six Graves' hyperthyroidism patients. Once sampling was done, hyperthyroidism patients were given methimazole at a starting dose of 30 mg daily, whereas ophthalmopathy patients were given high-dose intravenous methylprednisolone. Libraries were constructed in a second round of multiplex PCR, after which size selection and purification were carried out. Libraries were sequenced paired-end with 100 bp reads on an Illumina HiSeq2000. SOAPnuke was used to process the raw data, with reads discarded if the reads contained adapters or uncalled bases, had a mean Phred below 15, or lacked an exact constant-primer or identifier match. COPE v1.2.5 was used to merge the high-quality paired reads, and each unique nucleotide sequence was defined as a clonotype. MiTCR v1.1 was used to align clonotypes to the IMGT TRBV, TRBD and TRBJ reference segments. The analysis was restricted to V-J combinations with a frequency above 0.0001, which together covered over 99% of the repertoires. The TCS score was defined as the ratio of F50 (clonal expansion) to E x V (chaos), calculated using BLOSUM62-based TCRdist between CDR3 peptides within each V-J. Welch's t-statistics and random forest reduced roughly 500 V-J features to around 14, which were used in a naive Bayes classifier (R e1071). Sample size was not statistically predetermined, and blinding of investigators to group allocation was not performed. TCR Vbeta CDR3 sequencing of 120 to 150 peripheral blood samples (roughly 43 ophthalmopathy, some 75 hyperthyroidism and some 17 progressor patients) is reported in the paper.

The sequences come from peripheral blood mononuclear cells (PBMCs), collected at new diagnosis, from a patient treated with antithyroid drugs. The sequence joins TRBV27 to TRBJ1-5; the D segment could be TRBD1, given 5 matching bases. This clonotype was obtained from a young woman with Graves disease. Donor details come from another sample of the same person, matched by shared clones. The DNA reads TGTGCCAGCAGTTTTCAAGGGGGCAATCAGCCCCAGCATTTT. Its translation reads: CASSFQGGNQPQHF.